Given below is one T cell receptor beta chain in context. Its antigen is undetermined. The CDR3 consists of 13 residues. Per germline, CDR1 LGHNA and CDR2 YSLEER. The V gene lost 1 base and the J gene lost 7 bases, with 8 bases spanning the gap. These data are taken from a study of T cell responses to AZD1222 COVID-19 vaccine. Findings of the study overall: Dominant CD4 TCR responses targeted spike regions 160-218 and 743-854. Increases in Spike-specific TCR breadth and depth were seen after two AZD1222 doses.

The data were produced by immunoSEQ multiplex PCR, yet TCRdb's version contains in-frame clones alone and is incomplete. The sample consists of roughly 120,000 clones, just over 85% of them appearing once. The receptor was derived from an adult in good health. The sequencing here drew on peripheral blood, taken on day 0 of AZD1222 vaccination. The rearrangement joins TRBV4-3 to TRBJ2-1, with a tentative D call TRBD1 (6 bases). The CDR3 nucleotides read TGCGCCAGCAGCCAAGGTAGGGGGAATGAGCAGTTCTTC. Translation: CASSQGRGNEQFF.